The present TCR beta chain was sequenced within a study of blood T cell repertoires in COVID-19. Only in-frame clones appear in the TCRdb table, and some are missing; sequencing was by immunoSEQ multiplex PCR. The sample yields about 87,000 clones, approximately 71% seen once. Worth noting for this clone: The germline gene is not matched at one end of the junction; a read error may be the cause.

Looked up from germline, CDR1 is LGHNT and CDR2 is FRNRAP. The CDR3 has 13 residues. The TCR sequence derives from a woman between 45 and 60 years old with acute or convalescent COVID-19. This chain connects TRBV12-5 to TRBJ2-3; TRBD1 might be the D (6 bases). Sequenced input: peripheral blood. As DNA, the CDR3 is TGTGCTAGTGGTTTTGCCGCGACAGGTACGCAGTATTTT. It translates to CASGFAATGTQYF.